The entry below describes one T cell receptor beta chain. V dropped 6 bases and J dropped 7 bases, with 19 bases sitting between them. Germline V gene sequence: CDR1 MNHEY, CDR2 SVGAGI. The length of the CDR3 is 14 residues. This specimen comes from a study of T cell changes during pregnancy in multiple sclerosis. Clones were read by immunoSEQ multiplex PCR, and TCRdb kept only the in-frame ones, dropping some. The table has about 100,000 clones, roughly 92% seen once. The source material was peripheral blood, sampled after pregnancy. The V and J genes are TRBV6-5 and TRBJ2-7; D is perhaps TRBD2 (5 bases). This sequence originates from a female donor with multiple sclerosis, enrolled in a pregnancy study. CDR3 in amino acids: CASSNEGGTREQYF. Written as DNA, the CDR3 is TGTGCCAGCAGCAACGAGGGTGGAACGAGGGAGCAGTACTTC.